This T cell receptor (beta chain) was sequenced for a study of T-cell reconstitution after alpha-beta-depleted transplantation in children. This CDR3 spans 19 amino acids. Germline V gene sequence: CDR1 MRHNA, CDR2 SNTAGT. Trimming at V came to 2 bases and at J to 7 bases, leaving 14 bases not matched to a gene. This clonotype occurred many times. Unique molecular identifiers were built into the TCRbeta library. TCRdb re-called the PCR reads through MiXCR, storing one row per CDR3 protein. Of around 600,000 distinct CDR3 sequences detected, roughly 15% appear once; the ten largest clones hold 0.8% to 1.1%.

The input for sequencing was PBMCs from the stem cell graft donor, taken from the stem cell graft. The receptor comes from a human donor who donated a stem cell graft to a child with acute myeloid leukemia. The V call is TRBV6-4, the J call TRBJ1-6; 10 nucleotides agree with TRBD1. The CDR3 DNA sequence: TGTGCCAGCAGTGACGACCCCGGGACAGGGGTATTTAGGAATTCACCCCTCCACTTT. Its protein product is CASSDDPGTGVFRNSPLHF.